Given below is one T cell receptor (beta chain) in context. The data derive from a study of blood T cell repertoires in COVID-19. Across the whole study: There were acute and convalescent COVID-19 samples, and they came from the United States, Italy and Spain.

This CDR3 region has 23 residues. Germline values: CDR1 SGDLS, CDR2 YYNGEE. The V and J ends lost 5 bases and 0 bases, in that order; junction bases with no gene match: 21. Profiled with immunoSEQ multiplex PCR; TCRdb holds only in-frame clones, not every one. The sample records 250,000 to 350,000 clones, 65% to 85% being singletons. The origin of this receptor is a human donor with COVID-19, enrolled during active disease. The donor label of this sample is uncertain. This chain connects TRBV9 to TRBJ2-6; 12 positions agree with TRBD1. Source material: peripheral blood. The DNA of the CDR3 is TGTGCCAGCAGTCTTCAAACCGGGACAGGGGGCAATTCACTCTCCTCTGGGGCCAACGTCCTGACTTTC. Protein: CASSLQTGTGGNSLSSGANVLTF. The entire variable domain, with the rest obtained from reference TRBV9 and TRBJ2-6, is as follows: DSGVTQTPKHLITATGQRVTLRCSPRSGDLSVYWYQQSLDQGLQFLIQYYNGEERAKGNILERFSAQQFPDLHSELNLSSLELGDSALYFCASSLQTGTGGNSLSSGANVLTFGAGSRLTVL.